The next 30 T cell receptor beta chains were all read from a single sample in a study of T cells expressing NK-cell markers. TCRdb reanalyzed the 5' RACE reads and collapses them to one entry per CDR3 protein, without DNA. The sample includes around 100,000 distinct CDR3 sequences. Material for sequencing was blood T cells: a sorted CD56 or NKG2C T cell subset, CD4+ or CD8+ T cells, or bulk PBMC T cells (not recorded which). These receptors came from a woman aged 18-70 years in good health.

V usage is TRBV20-1 and J usage is TRBJ2-1; TCRdb's D call of TRBD1 is untestable without DNA. The CDR3 totals 15 residues. The germline gives CDR1 DFQATT, CDR2 SNEGSKA (reference sequence). This CDR3 reads CSARDQGQPYNEQFF.

The chain couples TRBV6-5 to TRBJ2-7; TCRdb gives TRBD1 as the D gene, but with no DNA this cannot be confirmed. CDR1 MNHEY and CDR2 SVGAGI come from the germline V gene. CDR3 size: 17 residues. CDR3 region: CASSYPGESGSSYEQYF.

The CDR3 reads CASSLPWDTTEAFF. The chain employs TRBV7-9 and TRBJ1-1; TCRdb proposes TRBD1, but this gene call is untestable without DNA. Germline values: CDR1 SEHNR, CDR2 FQNEAQ (reference sequence). The CDR3 totals 14 residues.

The chain links TRBV3-1 to TRBJ2-1. Germline CDR1 is LGHDT and CDR2 is YNNKEL (reference sequence). CDR3 size: 13 residues. This CDR3 reads CASSHDRYNEQFF.

The V gene is TRBV5-4, the J gene TRBJ2-7. Germline V CDR1 and CDR2: SGHNT, YYREEE (reference sequence). The CDR3 consists of 15 residues. This chain's CDR3 is CASSLGQLSTYEQYF.

CDR3 sequence: CASSRGILLGEQFF. The gene calls are TRBV4-3 and TRBJ2-1. Germline values: CDR1 LGHNA, CDR2 YSLEER. The length of the CDR3 is 14 residues.

V and J are TRBV20-1 and TRBJ1-5. The CDR3 has 13 amino acids. Germline assignment: CDR1 DFQATT and CDR2 SNEGSKA (reference sequence). CDR3 amino acids: CSASLGLSQPQHF.

The CDR3 is CSARDADRGIYGYTF. V gene TRBV20-1 combines with J gene TRBJ1-2; TCRdb's D gene call, TRBD1, goes unchecked for lack of DNA. This CDR3 has 15 residues. Germline lookup yields CDR1 DFQATT and CDR2 SNEGSKA (reference sequence).

J is TRBJ1-2 and V is TRBV28; with no DNA, the TCRdb D assignment of TRBD1 cannot be verified. The germline V gene has CDR1 MDHEN and CDR2 SYDVKM. This CDR3 spans 13 amino acids. The CDR3 here is CASSPTGDYGYTF.

The chain couples TRBV7-3 to TRBJ2-3; the D gene TCRdb calls, TRBD2, cannot be checked with no DNA. Germline V gene data show CDR1 as SGHTA and CDR2 as FQGTGA. The CDR3 sequence is 13 residues long. CDR3 region: CASSSLLTDTQYF.

The V and J genes are TRBV5-1 and TRBJ2-2; TCRdb indicates TRBD1, and absent DNA this call remains unverified. There are 17 residues in the CDR3. From germline, CDR1 is SGHRS and CDR2 YFSETQ. The CDR3 sequence is CASSLGQGVANTGELFF.

This chain joins TRBV29-1 and TRBJ2-7. The length of the CDR3 is 12 residues. Per germline, CDR1 SQVTM and CDR2 ANQGSEA. The CDR3 region is CSVVDTSVEQYF.

The rearrangement uses TRBV7-9 and TRBJ2-7. The CDR3 is 15 amino acids. In germline, CDR1 is SEHNR, CDR2 FQNEAQ (reference sequence). CDR3 amino acids: CASSLALGLRDEQYF.

V and J are TRBV27 and TRBJ2-2. The CDR3 is made up of 12 amino acids. Germline values: CDR1 MNHEY, CDR2 SMNVEV (reference sequence). Here the CDR3 reads CASSLRAGELFF.

The chain joins TRBV2 to TRBJ1-4; TCRdb lists TRBD1, though no DNA is available to test this call. The CDR3 totals 15 residues. The germline V gene encodes CDR1 SNHLY and CDR2 FYNNEI. The CDR3 reads CASSELGGGNEKLFF.

This rearrangement joins TRBV21-1 to TRBJ1-1; TCRdb gives TRBD1 as the D gene, but with no DNA this cannot be confirmed. TRBV21-1 is flagged as a pseudogene. This CDR3 contains 15 residues. The CDR3 reads CASSKADRSNTEAFF.

The V and J genes are TRBV4-3 and TRBJ2-7; the TCRdb call, TRBD2, lacks DNA for checking. This CDR3 has 16 residues. The germline CDR1 and CDR2 sequences are LGHNA and YSLEER. The CDR3 loop is CASSQDRTSGSHEQYF.

The chain recombines TRBV4-3 with TRBJ2-2; the TCRdb call, TRBD1, lacks DNA for checking. The CDR3 loop spans 15 amino acids. Germline V CDR1 and CDR2: LGHNA, YSLEER. The CDR3: CASSLGTGHTGELFF.

The rearrangement joins TRBV12-3 or TRBV12-4 to TRBJ2-1; checking the TCRdb D call of TRBD2 is not possible without DNA. CDR3 length: 17 amino acids. CDR3 sequence reads: CASSRVTSDSSYNEQFF.

The chain links TRBV3-1 to TRBJ2-1; TCRdb selects TRBD1, and the lack of DNA leaves this call unchecked. Germline CDR1 and CDR2: LGHDT and YNNKEL (reference sequence). The CDR3 contains 12 residues. This CDR3 is CATVQGSDEQFF.

V and J are TRBV7-3 and TRBJ2-3; TCRdb lists TRBD1, though no DNA is available to test this call. The CDR3 consists of 14 residues. CDR1 is SGHTA and CDR2 is FQGTGA in the germline V gene. The CDR3 is CASSRLGGTDTQYF.

V is TRBV5-1 and J is TRBJ1-4; TCRdb calls TRBD1, which cannot be checked without DNA. The CDR3 totals 15 residues. CDR1 and CDR2 from the germline V gene are SGHRS and YFSETQ. CDR3 sequence: CASSLTGSTNEKLFF.

This sequence joins TRBV20-1 and TRBJ2-1; TCRdb selects TRBD2, and the lack of DNA leaves this call unchecked. The CDR3 totals 14 residues. Per the germline V gene, CDR1 is DFQATT and CDR2 is SNEGSKA (reference sequence). CDR3 sequence reads: CSAMGLAAYNEQFF.

The rearrangement uses TRBV20-1 and TRBJ2-5; checking the TCRdb D call of TRBD1 is not possible without DNA. In germline, CDR1 is DFQATT, CDR2 SNEGSKA (reference sequence). This CDR3 is built from 15 residues. CDR3 residues: CSAPLGATYQETQYF.

This CDR3 reads CASNVNLGQGLIGADTQYF. V and J are TRBV12-3 or TRBV12-4 and TRBJ2-3; TCRdb picks TRBD1, but there is no DNA to check that call. The CDR3 covers 19 residues.

The chain carries TRBV6-2 or TRBV6-3 and TRBJ2-2; the D gene TCRdb calls, TRBD1, cannot be checked with no DNA. The CDR3 covers 17 residues. CDR1 MNHEY and CDR2 SVGEGT come from the germline V gene. CDR3 residues: CASSSGDISPNTGELFF.

The chain uses TRBV7-8 and TRBJ2-5. The V gene's germline CDR1 is SGHVS and CDR2 FQNEAQ. This CDR3 has 13 amino acids. The CDR3 here is CASSSGLRETQYF.

The chain carries TRBV5-6 and TRBJ2-7; TCRdb's D gene call, TRBD2, goes unchecked for lack of DNA. The CDR3 runs 15 residues. Germline V gene lookup returns CDR1 SGHDT and CDR2 YYEEEE. The chain's CDR3 is CASSLWVLASAEQYF.

This chain uses TRBV30 with TRBJ2-1; TCRdb outputs TRBD2, but without DNA this stays unchecked. The CDR3 covers 13 residues. Germline V gene lookup returns CDR1 GTSNPN and CDR2 SVGIG (reference sequence). The CDR3 spells CAWSPTLGNEQFF.

The rearrangement links TRBV6-5 to TRBJ2-7. The CDR3 contains 12 residues. Looked up from germline, CDR1 is MNHEY and CDR2 is SVGAGI. This CDR3 reads CASSYWGNEQYF.